A single sample is the source of the 28 T cell receptor beta chains below, sequenced in a study of blood T cell repertoires in COVID-19 (dated by TCRdb to 2020 to 2022). The library was obtained by the immunoSEQ multiplex PCR assay. In its TCRdb copy, this immuneACCESS table keeps in-frame sequences only and misses some clones. Where compared with another copy, unresolved V genes explain less than half of these, and the others have no known cause. The sample contains some 77,000 clones, roughly 82% of them found a single time. The ten largest clones capture less than 2% of the sample. Sequencing was performed on peripheral blood. The source of these receptors is a woman aged 60-70 years with acute or convalescent COVID-19.

The J gene is TRBJ2-1, the V gene TRBV10-3; 9 positions match TRBD2. Per germline, CDR1 ENHRY and CDR2 SYGVKD. After removal of 2 bases from V and 7 bases from J, the junction contained 6 bases not matched to a gene. The CDR3 covers 15 residues. The CDR3 loop is CAISERSSGKNEQFF. The CDR3, as DNA: TGTGCCATCAGTGAGCGGTCTAGCGGGAAGAATGAGCAGTTCTTC.

This clone was found once. The gene calls are TRBV5-4 and TRBJ1-6, with D possibly TRBD1 on 5 matching bases. The CDR3 loop spans 13 amino acids. The germline V gene has CDR1 SGHNT and CDR2 YYREEE (reference sequence). The V and J ends lost 6 bases and 5 bases respectively, with 9 bases between them. CDR3 bases: TGTGCCAGCAAAGACAGAAATAATTCACCCCTCCACTTT. Translation: CASKDRNNSPLHF.

This clone showed up just a few times. This chain links TRBV5-4 with TRBJ1-1, with TRBD1 identical over 7 bases. In germline, CDR1 is SGHNT, CDR2 YYREEE (reference sequence). The CDR3 is 15 residues long. V lost 4 bases, J lost 4 bases, and 10 bases stayed unmatched. The CDR3 sequence is CASSPKTGSGTEAFF. CDR3 nucleotide sequence: TGTGCCAGCAGCCCCAAGACAGGGTCGGGCACTGAAGCTTTCTTT.

J is TRBJ1-2 and V is TRBV6-5; D remains unclear. Trimming took 0 bases from V and 5 from J, leaving 13 bases between them. Germline loops: CDR1 MNHEY, CDR2 SVGAGI. The CDR3 is 15 residues long. As DNA, the CDR3 is TGTGCCAGCAGTTACTCGATGATGACGGGGTATGGCTACACCTTC. This codes for CASSYSMMTGYGYTF.

This clone was recorded a few times. V is TRBV28 and J is TRBJ1-1; D is ambiguous. Per germline, CDR1 MDHEN and CDR2 SYDVKM. V lost 6 bases, J lost 1 base, and 9 bases lay in between. CDR3 size: 13 residues. CDR3 sequence (DNA): TGTGCCAGCAGACCTCAGGAGAACACTGAAGCTTTCTTT. Amino acids: CASRPQENTEAFF.

The gene calls are TRBV30 and TRBJ2-1; D not certain. This CDR3 has 14 residues. The germline CDR1 and CDR2 sequences are GTSNPN and SVGIG (reference sequence). With 2 bases removed from V and 6 bases from J, the gap between germline ends came to 14 bases. In DNA, the CDR3 is TGTGCCTGGAGTATTAGCCCCAGTTTCAATGAGCAGTTCTTC. Its protein is CAWSISPSFNEQFF.

The chain uses TRBV5-1 and TRBJ1-4, with D tentatively TRBD1 (5 bases). Trimming left V 0 bases short and J 8 bases short, with 14 bases between. The CDR3 is 15 amino acids. The germline gives CDR1 SGHRS, CDR2 YFSETQ. CDR3 sequence reads: CASSLAGQGEEKLFF. The CDR3 DNA reads TGCGCCAGCAGCTTGGCCGGGCAGGGTGAGGAAAAACTGTTTTTT.

The V gene is TRBV20-1, the J gene TRBJ2-3; D remains ambiguous. Deletions cut 3 bases from V and 3 bases from J, with 7 bases between. Germline CDR1 and CDR2: DFQATT and SNEGSKA (reference sequence). The CDR3 has 12 amino acids. CDR3: CSASPLTDTQYF. DNA of the CDR3: TGCAGTGCTAGTCCTCTTACAGATACGCAGTATTTT.

CDR3 bases: TGTGCCAGCAGCTCAGTGAGACGGACAAGGAACTATGGCTACACCTTC. Translated, it gives CASSSVRRTRNYGYTF. The chain joins TRBV11-2 to TRBJ1-2; D is possibly TRBD1 (5 bases). The germline V gene has CDR1 SGHAT and CDR2 FQNNGV. This CDR3 has 16 residues. V was trimmed by 4 bases and J by 2 bases, leaving 17 bases between them.

The chain employs TRBV15 and TRBJ1-2; TRBD1 aligns across 11 bases. With 1 base clipped from V and 2 bases from J, the junction kept 6 bases outside the gene matches. The CDR3 contains 17 residues. The germline gives CDR1 LNHNV, CDR2 YYDKDF (reference sequence). The CDR3 bases are TGTGCCACCAGCAGAGTTTTGGGGACAGGGGGAAACTATGGCTACACCTTC. Residues: CATSRVLGTGGNYGYTF. Complete variable domain (other parts from reference TRBV15 and TRBJ1-2): DAMVIQNPRYQVTQFGKPVTLSCSQTLNHNVMYWYQQKSSQAPKLLFHYYDKDFNNEADTPDNFQSRRPNTSFCFLDIRSPGLGDTAMYLCATSRVLGTGGNYGYTFGSGTRLTVV.

This clone occurred once. The chain uses TRBV18 and TRBJ2-7, with TRBD2 as a possible D gene (5 bases). Between the trimmed V and J ends, which lost 4 bases and 3 bases, there was a span of 13 bases. The V gene's germline CDR1 is KGHSH and CDR2 LQKENI. The CDR3 runs 14 residues. DNA for the CDR3: TGTGCCAGCTCACGCGGACTGGGAGACTACGAGCAGTACTTC. Protein sequence: CASSRGLGDYEQYF.

The chain is built from TRBV6-1 and TRBJ1-4, with D possibly being TRBD1 (5 bases). This CDR3 is 17 amino acids long. V was shortened by 0 bases and J by 8 bases, with 19 bases between the two germline ends. From germline, CDR1 is MNHNS and CDR2 SASEGT. In DNA form, the CDR3 reads TGTGCCAGCAGTGAAGCAGGGGCAGGCCAACCGAGGGAAAAACTGTTTTTT. Amino acids: CASSEAGAGQPREKLFF.

The chain carries TRBV7-6 and TRBJ2-2; D uncertain. The germline V and J ends were trimmed by 5 bases and 6 bases, with 10 bases remaining between them. Germline V gene sequence: CDR1 SGHVS, CDR2 FNYEAQ. The CDR3 loop spans 13 amino acids. The CDR3 here is CASSPLGAGELFF. The CDR3 nucleotides read TGTGCCAGCAGCCCCCTAGGTGCCGGGGAGCTGTTTTTT.

This chain joins TRBV14 and TRBJ2-3; TRBD1 matches at 10 bases. Germline V gene data show CDR1 as SGHDN and CDR2 as FVKESK. The CDR3 has 18 residues. The V and J ends lost 4 bases and 2 bases, in that order; junction bases with no gene match: 12. This CDR3 is CASSRPGTGERITDTQYF. Here the CDR3 DNA reads TGTGCCAGCAGCCGTCCCGGGACAGGGGAGAGAATCACAGATACGCAGTATTTT.

This clone came up a few times. The rearrangement uses TRBV7-2 and TRBJ1-1; 8 positions agree with TRBD1. CDR3 length equals 15 residues. V dropped 8 bases and J dropped 1; count of bases not matched to a gene: 9. CDR1 and CDR2 from the germline V gene are SGHTA and FQGNSA. CDR3 sequence: CASYRGGTSNTEAFF. The DNA of the CDR3 is TGTGCCAGCTACAGGGGGGGGACGTCGAACACTGAAGCTTTCTTT. Full variable domain (rest looked up from reference TRBV7-2 and TRBJ1-1): GAGVSQSPSNKVTEKGKDVELRCDPISGHTALYWYRQSLGQGLEFLIYFQGNSAPDKSGLPSDRFSAERTGGSVSTLTIQRTQQEDSAVYLCASYRGGTSNTEAFFGQGTRLTVV.

V is TRBV6-4 and J is TRBJ1-2; 10 bases are a match to TRBD1. The CDR3 has 14 amino acids. J was trimmed by 6 bases and V by 2 bases; bases with no gene match: 3. Germline CDR1 MRHNA, CDR2 SNTAGT. DNA of the CDR3: TGTGCCAGCAGTGACACCGGGACAGGGGATGGCTACACCTTC. Amino acid sequence: CASSDTGTGDGYTF.

The chain uses TRBV10-2 and TRBJ2-5; weak D call: TRBD2 (5 bases). Trimming stripped 3 bases from V and 3 bases from J, with 11 bases between. Looked up from germline, CDR1 is WSHSY and CDR2 is SAAADI. The CDR3 consists of 14 residues. The CDR3 sequence: CASSDSAGKETQYF. CDR3 DNA sequence: TGCGCCAGCAGTGATTCTGCCGGGAAAGAGACCCAGTACTTC.

The rearrangement links TRBV2 to TRBJ1-5; D gene unclear. Germline CDR1 and CDR2: SNHLY and FYNNEI. This CDR3 region has 14 residues. The V end was cut by 2 bases, the J end by 3 bases, with 8 bases between. CDR3 in DNA: TGTGCCAGCAGTGAACTTTCTAACAATCAGCCCCAGCATTTT. Its protein is CASSELSNNQPQHF.

This chain connects TRBV7-8 to TRBJ1-5, with a possible D match to TRBD1 (6 bases). V dropped 5 bases and J dropped 0 bases, with 11 bases sitting between them. There are 15 residues in the CDR3. The germline gives CDR1 SGHVS, CDR2 FQNEAQ. The DNA of the CDR3 is TGTGCCAGCAGCCGACAGGCCCTTAGCAATCAGCCCCAGCATTTT. This codes for CASSRQALSNQPQHF.

J is TRBJ1-1 and V is TRBV5-4, with 8 bases matching TRBD1. CDR3 length: 14 residues. Germline-derived CDR1 and CDR2 are SGHNT and YYREEE (reference sequence). The J segment lost 1 base and the V segment lost 3 bases, leaving 2 bases of the junction unmatched. The CDR3 DNA follows: TGTGCCAGCAGCTACAGGGGGTGGAACACTGAAGCTTTCTTT. Protein: CASSYRGWNTEAFF. Full variable domain (missing parts from reference TRBV5-4 and TRBJ1-1): ETGVTQSPTHLIKTRGQQVTLRCSSQSGHNTVSWYQQALGQGPQFIFQYYREEENGRGNFPPRFSGLQFPNYSSELNVNALELDDSALYLCASSYRGWNTEAFFGQGTRLTVV.

The rearrangement links TRBV18 to TRBJ2-7, with D perhaps matching TRBD2 (6 bases). Looked up from germline, CDR1 is KGHSH and CDR2 is LQKENI. V lost 3 bases, J lost 6 bases, and 18 bases lay in between. This CDR3 is 15 amino acids long. CDR3 DNA: TGTGCCAGCTCACCGGGGAGGCCCGACCCTGTCGAGCAGTACTTC. The encoded protein is CASSPGRPDPVEQYF.

The J gene is TRBJ2-7, the V gene TRBV28; the D is unclear. Germline assignment: CDR1 MDHEN and CDR2 SYDVKM. The CDR3 length is 14 residues. V lost 1 base to trimming and J lost 3 bases, with 10 bases between them. The CDR3 loop reads CASSLFADFYEQYF. The CDR3 nucleotides read TGTGCCAGCAGTTTATTTGCAGATTTCTACGAGCAGTACTTC.

V and J are TRBV5-5 and TRBJ2-1, with D possibly matching TRBD1 (6 bases). Germline CDR1 is SGHKS and CDR2 is YYEKEE (reference sequence). The V gene lost 4 bases and the J gene lost 3 bases, with 14 bases spanning the gap. The CDR3 has 15 residues. The CDR3 DNA is TGTGCCAGCAGCAAGGGACACTCCGGCTACAATGAGCAGTTCTTC. Amino acids: CASSKGHSGYNEQFF.

This chain uses TRBV5-5 with TRBJ2-7; tentatively, D is TRBD1 (6 bases). The germline V gene encodes CDR1 SGHKS and CDR2 YYEKEE (reference sequence). Trimming cost V 2 bases and J 0 bases, with 9 bases left between them. The CDR3 covers 14 residues. CDR3 sequence reads: CASSFWDTSYEQYF. Written as DNA, the CDR3 is TGTGCCAGCAGCTTTTGGGACACCTCCTACGAGCAGTACTTC. The variable domain in full, completed from reference TRBV5-5 and TRBJ2-7, reads DAGVTQSPTHLIKTRGQQVTLRCSPISGHKSVSWYQQVLGQGPQFIFQYYEKEERGRGNFPDRFSARQFPNYSSELNVNALLLGDSALYLCASSFWDTSYEQYFGPGTRLTVT.

The chain combines TRBV5-5 with TRBJ1-2; D possibly corresponds to TRBD1 (6 bases). The CDR3 runs 14 residues. Looked up from germline, CDR1 is SGHKS and CDR2 is YYEKEE (reference sequence). Trimming took off 0 bases at V and 4 bases at J, with 10 bases between the two ends. The chain's CDR3 is CASSLAQGSYGYTF. For the CDR3, the DNA is TGTGCCAGCAGCTTGGCCCAGGGGAGCTATGGCTACACCTTC.

V and J are TRBV2 and TRBJ1-4, with 8 nucleotides matching TRBD1. V was pared by 5 bases and J by 5 bases, with 7 bases of the junction left unmatched. The germline CDR1 and CDR2 sequences are SNHLY and FYNNEI. This CDR3 spans 15 amino acids. This CDR3 reads CASSTRDRRNEKLFF. The CDR3, as DNA: TGTGCCAGCAGTACCAGGGACAGGAGAAATGAAAAACTGTTTTTT.

This chain connects TRBV19 to TRBJ2-2; D remains unclear. The germline V gene encodes CDR1 LNHDA and CDR2 SQIVND (reference sequence). The CDR3 is 12 residues long. The V end was cut by 6 bases, the J end by 3 bases, with 5 bases between. The CDR3 protein is CASRRDTGELFF. DNA for the CDR3: TGTGCCAGTAGACGGGACACCGGGGAGCTGTTTTTT.

This clone was observed a few times. This chain uses TRBV4-1 with TRBJ1-2, with TRBD1 matching 7 bases. There are 15 residues in the CDR3. J gave up 6 bases and V 1 base, and 8 bases lay outside the gene matches. Germline V gives CDR1 MGHRA, CDR2 YSYEKL. Written as DNA, the CDR3 is TGCGCCAGCAGCCAAGTAGGGGGCAGGGCCCATGGCTACACCTTC. It specifies CASSQVGGRAHGYTF.